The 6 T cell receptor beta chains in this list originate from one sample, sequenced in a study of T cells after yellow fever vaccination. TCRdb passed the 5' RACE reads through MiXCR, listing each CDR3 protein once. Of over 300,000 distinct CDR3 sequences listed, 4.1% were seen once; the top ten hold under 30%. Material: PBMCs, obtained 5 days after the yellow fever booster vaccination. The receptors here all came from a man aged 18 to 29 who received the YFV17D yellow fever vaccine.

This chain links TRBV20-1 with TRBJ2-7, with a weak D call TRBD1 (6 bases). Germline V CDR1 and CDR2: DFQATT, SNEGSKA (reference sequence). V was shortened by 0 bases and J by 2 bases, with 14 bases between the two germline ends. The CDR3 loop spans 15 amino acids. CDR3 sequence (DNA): TGCAGTGCTAGAGATCTGGGACATAACCCCTACGAGCAGTACTTC. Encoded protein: CSARDLGHNPYEQYF.

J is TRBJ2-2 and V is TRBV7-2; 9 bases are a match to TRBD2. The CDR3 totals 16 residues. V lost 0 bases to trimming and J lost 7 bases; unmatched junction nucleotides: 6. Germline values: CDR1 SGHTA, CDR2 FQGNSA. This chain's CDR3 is CASSLARGGAGGELFF. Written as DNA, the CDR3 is TGTGCCAGCAGCTTAGCGCGGGGGGGCGCTGGCGGGGAGCTGTTTTTT. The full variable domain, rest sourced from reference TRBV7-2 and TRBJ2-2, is GAGVSQSPSNKVTEKGKDVELRCDPISGHTALYWYRQSLGQGLEFLIYFQGNSAPDKSGLPSDRFSAERTGGSVSTLTIQRTQQEDSAVYLCASSLARGGAGGELFFGEGSRLTVL.

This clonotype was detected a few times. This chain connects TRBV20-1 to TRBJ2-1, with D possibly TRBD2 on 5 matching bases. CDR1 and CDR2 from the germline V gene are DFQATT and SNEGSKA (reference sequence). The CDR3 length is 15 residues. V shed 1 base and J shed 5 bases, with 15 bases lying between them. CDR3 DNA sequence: TGCAGTGCTAGAGTTCTGGGTCTAGCTGACAATGAGCAGTTCTTC. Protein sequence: CSARVLGLADNEQFF.

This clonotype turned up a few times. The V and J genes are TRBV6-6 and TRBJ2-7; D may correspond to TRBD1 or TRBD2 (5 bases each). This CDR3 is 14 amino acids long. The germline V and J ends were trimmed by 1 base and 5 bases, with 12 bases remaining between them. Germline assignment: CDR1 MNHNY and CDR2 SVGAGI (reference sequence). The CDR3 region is CASSYLSLGDEQYF. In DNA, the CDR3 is TGTGCCAGCAGTTACTTGTCCCTGGGGGACGAGCAGTACTTC.

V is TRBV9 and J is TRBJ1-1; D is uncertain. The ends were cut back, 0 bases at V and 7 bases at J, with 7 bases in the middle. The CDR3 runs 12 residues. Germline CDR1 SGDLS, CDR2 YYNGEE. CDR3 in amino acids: CASSVVNGEAFF. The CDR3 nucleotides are TGTGCCAGCAGCGTAGTGAACGGTGAAGCTTTCTTT.

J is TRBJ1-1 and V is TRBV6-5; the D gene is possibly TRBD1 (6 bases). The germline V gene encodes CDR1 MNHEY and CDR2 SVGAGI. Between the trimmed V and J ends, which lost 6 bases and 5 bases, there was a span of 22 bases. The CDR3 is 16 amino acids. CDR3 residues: CASSRVAGAGETEAFF. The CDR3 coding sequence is TGTGCCAGCAGCAGAGTTGCGGGGGCCGGGGAGACTGAAGCTTTCTTT.